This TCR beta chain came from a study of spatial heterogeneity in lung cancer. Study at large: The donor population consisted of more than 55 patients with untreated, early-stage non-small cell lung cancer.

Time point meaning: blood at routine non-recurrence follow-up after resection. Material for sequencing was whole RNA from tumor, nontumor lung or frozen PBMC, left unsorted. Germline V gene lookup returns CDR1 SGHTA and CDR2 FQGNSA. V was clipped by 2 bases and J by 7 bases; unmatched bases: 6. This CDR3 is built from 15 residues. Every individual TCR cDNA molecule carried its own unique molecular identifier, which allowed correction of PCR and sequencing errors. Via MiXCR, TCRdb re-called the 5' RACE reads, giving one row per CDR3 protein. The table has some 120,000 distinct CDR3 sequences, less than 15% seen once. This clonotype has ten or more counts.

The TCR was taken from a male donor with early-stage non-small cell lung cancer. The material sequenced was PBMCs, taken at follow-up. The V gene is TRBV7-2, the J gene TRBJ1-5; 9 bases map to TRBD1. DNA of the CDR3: TGTGCCAGCAGCTTACTAACAGGGGGCGGCCAGCCCCAGCATTTT. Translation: CASSLLTGGGQPQHF.